What follows are 31 T cell receptor beta chains derived from one specimen sequenced in a study of cytomegalovirus exposure and HLA in healthy donors. PCR involved 60 Vbeta and 13 Jbeta primers. Assay used: immunoSEQ multiplex PCR; TCRdb lists only in-frame clones, some missing. The sample has some 150,000 clones, approximately 76% seen once. Sequencing used PBMCs. Every receptor here comes from a man aged 55 to 70 in good health and CMV-seronegative.

A few counts support this clone. The CDR3 nucleotides are TGTGCCAGCAGCATACAGCCCCGCGACTATGGCTACACCTTC. As protein: CASSIQPRDYGYTF. V is TRBV7-8 and J is TRBJ1-2, with D unresolved. The CDR3 has 14 amino acids. CDR1 and CDR2 (germline): SGHVS, FQNEAQ. V lost 5 bases and J lost 3, with 13 bases in between.

The chain links TRBV28 to TRBJ1-2; D gene uncertain. The ends were cut back, 4 bases at V and 5 bases at J, with 5 bases in the middle. The CDR3 runs to 11 residues. CDR1 and CDR2 from the germline V gene are MDHEN and SYDVKM. The CDR3 is CASSSTYGYTF. DNA for the CDR3: TGTGCCAGCAGTTCAACATATGGCTACACCTTC.

This chain uses TRBV5-1 with TRBJ2-5; 10 bases fit TRBD1. TRBJ2-7 explains the end of the DNA better; the J call may be wrong. The CDR3 has 16 amino acids. From germline, CDR1 is SGHRS and CDR2 YFSETQ. The CDR3 coding sequence is TGCGCCAGCAGCGGGGGGGGACAGGGGAGAACCTACGAGCAGTACTTC. This gives the protein CASSGGGQGRTYEQYF.

The rearrangement links TRBV27 to TRBJ2-7, with 8 bases fitting TRBD2. The V gene's germline CDR1 is MNHEY and CDR2 SMNVEV (reference sequence). Trimming removed 0 bases from V and 6 bases from J; junction bases left unmatched: 7. This CDR3 region has 15 residues. CDR3 bases: TGTGCCAGCAGTTTATCGGCCCGGGGGGGCCTCGAGCAGTACTTC. The encoded protein is CASSLSARGGLEQYF.

The rearrangement uses TRBV11-1 and TRBJ1-4; tentatively, D is TRBD1 (5 bases). Trimming left V 3 bases short and J 7 bases short, with 9 bases between. This CDR3 contains 13 residues. Germline CDR1 is SGHAT and CDR2 is FQDESV (reference sequence). This CDR3 is CASSFTGVEKLFF. The CDR3 DNA reads as TGTGCCAGCAGCTTTACGGGGGTTGAAAAACTGTTTTTT.

This clone has just one count. V is TRBV11-2 and J is TRBJ2-1, with D perhaps TRBD1 (5 bases). CDR3 length: 13 residues. The V end lost 2 bases, the J end lost 9 bases, and 11 bases lay between the germline ends. Germline CDR1 reads SGHAT; CDR2 reads FQNNGV. The CDR3 DNA sequence: TGTGCCAGCAGCTTACTGGGGCCGGGTGAGCAGTTCTTC. It translates to CASSLLGPGEQFF.

Here the CDR3 DNA reads TGTGCCAGCTCACCACCTGACTGGCGGGCGAGTATGACTGAAGCTTTCTTT. This sequence encodes CASSPPDWRASMTEAFF. J is TRBJ1-1 and V is TRBV18; D remains unclear. The CDR3 contains 17 residues. Trimming took off 0 bases at V and 5 bases at J, with 19 bases between the two ends. The germline V gene encodes CDR1 KGHSH and CDR2 LQKENI.

This clone was seen a few times. V usage is TRBV7-3 and J usage is TRBJ2-5, with 8 positions matching TRBD1. Germline V lookup: CDR1 SGHTA, CDR2 FQGTGA. The CDR3 has 15 amino acids. V was pared by 4 bases and J by 5 bases, with 9 bases of the junction left unmatched. The CDR3: CASSYTTGAGETQYF. DNA of the CDR3: TGTGCCAGCAGCTACACGACAGGGGCGGGGGAGACCCAGTACTTC.

CDR3 region: CASSLDREDTEAFF. The CDR3 nucleotides read TGCGCCAGCAGCTTGGACAGGGAAGACACTGAAGCTTTCTTT. V is TRBV5-1 and J is TRBJ1-1, with a possible D match to TRBD1 (6 bases). Germline CDR1 and CDR2: SGHRS and YFSETQ. V was clipped by 0 bases and J by 3 bases, with 9 bases between them. There are 14 residues in the CDR3.

CDR3 nucleotides: TGTGCCACCACCCGGGACAGGGTAGGAGAGACCCAGTACTTC. Amino acid sequence: CATTRDRVGETQYF. The rearrangement joins TRBV15 to TRBJ2-5, with 9 bases aligning to TRBD1. J was trimmed by 4 bases and V by 7 bases; bases with no gene match: 7. Looked up from germline, CDR1 is LNHNV and CDR2 is YYDKDF (reference sequence). The length of the CDR3 is 14 residues.

The CDR3 coding sequence is TGTGCCTGGAGTAAAGGGGCGCGGCAGCCCCAGCATTTT. This translates into CAWSKGARQPQHF. The genes are TRBV30 and TRBJ1-5, with D possibly being TRBD1 (5 bases). The CDR3 has 13 amino acids. Germline V CDR1 and CDR2: GTSNPN, SVGIG (reference sequence). Trimming removed 2 bases from V and 7 bases from J, with 12 bases in between.

This chain connects TRBV5-1 to TRBJ2-2, with 11 bases matching TRBD1. Germline CDR1 is SGHRS and CDR2 is YFSETQ. V lost 4 bases and J lost 3; bases outside the gene matches: 14. This CDR3 has 19 residues. The CDR3 loop reads CASSQGQGASLRDTGELFF. The DNA of the CDR3 is TGCGCCAGCAGCCAAGGACAGGGGGCGTCGCTTCGGGACACCGGGGAGCTGTTTTTT.

The chain links TRBV19 to TRBJ2-1; D is undetermined. The V and J ends lost 0 bases and 2 bases respectively, with 8 bases between them. Germline-derived CDR1 and CDR2 are LNHDA and SQIVND (reference sequence). CDR3 length: 15 residues. The CDR3 loop reads CASSIDGQAYNEQFF. The CDR3 DNA sequence: TGTGCCAGTAGTATAGACGGCCAGGCCTACAATGAGCAGTTCTTC.

V usage is TRBV11-1 and J usage is TRBJ1-1, with TRBD1 as a possible D gene (5 bases). Germline V lookup: CDR1 SGHAT, CDR2 FQDESV (reference sequence). CDR3 size: 16 residues. With 5 bases removed from V and 4 bases from J, the gap between germline ends came to 20 bases. CDR3 region: CASSHSPGSSGTEAFF. The CDR3 DNA is TGTGCCAGCAGCCATAGCCCAGGGTCTAGCGGCACTGAAGCTTTCTTT.

V and J are TRBV19 and TRBJ1-5, with D perhaps TRBD1 (6 bases). The germline V gene has CDR1 LNHDA and CDR2 SQIVND (reference sequence). This CDR3 comprises 14 residues. With 4 bases removed from V and 5 bases from J, the gap between germline ends came to 12 bases. The CDR3 DNA is TGTGCCAGTAGTACCGGACAGATATATCAGCCCCAGCATTTT. This gives the protein CASSTGQIYQPQHF.

This chain uses TRBV7-8 with TRBJ2-7; TRBD1 aligns across 8 bases. This CDR3 region has 13 residues. Germline lookup yields CDR1 SGHVS and CDR2 FQNEAQ. The trim removed 8 bases at V and 2 bases at J, leaving 5 bases unmatched. Here the CDR3 DNA reads TGTGCCAGCGGGGCGACAGGGGCCTACGAGCAGTACTTC. This sequence encodes CASGATGAYEQYF.

V is TRBV5-1 and J is TRBJ2-5; the D is unclear. TRBJ2-7 matches the DNA end more closely, so the J call is doubtful. This CDR3 has 12 residues. Looked up from germline, CDR1 is SGHRS and CDR2 is YFSETQ. This CDR3 reads CASSLSDYEQYF. CDR3 DNA sequence: TGCGCCAGCAGCCTATCGGACTACGAGCAGTACTTC.

This clone came up once. V gene TRBV7-2 combines with J gene TRBJ1-2, with 10 bases that match TRBD1. J lost 0 bases, V lost 4 bases, and 14 bases had no gene match. CDR1 and CDR2 from the germline V gene are SGHTA and FQGNSA. The length of the CDR3 is 19 residues. CDR3 in amino acids: CASSYRQGAGRTSNYGYTF. CDR3 nucleotide sequence: TGTGCCAGCAGCTACCGACAGGGGGCCGGACGGACCTCTAACTATGGCTACACCTTC.

The gene calls are TRBV29-1 and TRBJ2-5; perhaps TRBD1 as D (6 bases). The germline V gene has CDR1 SQVTM and CDR2 ANQGSEA. V was shortened by 4 bases and J by 4 bases, with 13 bases between the two germline ends. The CDR3 totals 13 residues. The CDR3 reads CSVGPTGGETQYF. The CDR3 bases are TGCAGCGTTGGGCCGACAGGTGGAGAGACCCAGTACTTC. The complete variable domain, with remaining parts taken from reference TRBV29-1 and TRBJ2-5, reads SAVISQKPSRDICQRGTSLTIQCQVDSQVTMMFWYRQQPGQSLTLIATANQGSEATYESGFVIDKFPISRPNLTFSTLTVSNMSPEDSSIYLCSVGPTGGETQYFGPGTRLLVL.

In this sample, this clone turned up once. The V and J genes are TRBV27 and TRBJ1-5; 9 nucleotides line up with TRBD1. Germline loops: CDR1 MNHEY, CDR2 SMNVEV (reference sequence). This CDR3 is 17 amino acids long. The V and J ends lost 8 bases and 3 bases, in that order; junction bases with no gene match: 14. Here the CDR3 reads CASASLTTGGHNQPQHF. The DNA of the CDR3 is TGTGCCAGCGCCAGCCTGACGACAGGGGGGCACAATCAGCCCCAGCATTTT.

This clone has a single count. The rearrangement joins TRBV11-1 to TRBJ2-7; D is unresolved. V gave up 5 bases and J gave up 4 bases, with 12 bases separating them. The CDR3 is made up of 13 amino acids. Per the germline V gene, CDR1 is SGHAT and CDR2 is FQDESV (reference sequence). Here the CDR3 reads CASSPNLEYEQYF. Here the CDR3 DNA reads TGTGCCAGCAGCCCAAACTTAGAATACGAGCAGTACTTC.

This chain connects TRBV4-1 to TRBJ2-1, with TRBD1 as a possible D gene (5 bases). The V gene lost 5 bases and the J gene lost 1 base, with 18 bases spanning the gap. The CDR3 has 17 residues. CDR1 and CDR2 (germline): MGHRA, YSYEKL. The CDR3 DNA is TGCGCCAGCAGCAAGGGGATGGCTATAAGTTCCTACAATGAGCAGTTCTTC. Protein: CASSKGMAISSYNEQFF.

The chain employs TRBV7-9 and TRBJ1-6, with TRBD1 as a possible D gene (5 bases). The CDR3 runs 14 residues. From germline, CDR1 is SEHNR and CDR2 FQNEAQ (reference sequence). V lost 1 base, J lost 8 bases, and 9 bases lay in between. The CDR3 reads CASSLGGVDSPLHF. DNA for the CDR3: TGTGCCAGCAGCTTAGGGGGGGTGGATTCACCCCTCCACTTT.

This clone was detected only a few times. The chain has TRBV28 and TRBJ1-5; the D gene is possibly TRBD1 (5 bases). Trimming pared 2 bases from V and 4 bases from J, leaving 9 bases between. CDR1 is MDHEN, CDR2 SYDVKM, per germline. The CDR3 contains 14 residues. The CDR3 spells CASSLMGGNQPQHF. CDR3 sequence (DNA): TGTGCCAGCAGTTTAATGGGGGGGAATCAGCCCCAGCATTTT.

The chain combines TRBV5-1 with TRBJ2-1, with D possibly matching TRBD1 (5 bases). Germline V gene data show CDR1 as SGHRS and CDR2 as YFSETQ. The CDR3 has 16 residues. Between the trimmed V and J ends, which lost 0 bases and 3 bases, there was a span of 13 bases. The CDR3 coding sequence is TGCGCCAGCAGCTTGGCTGTGGGGCACGTCTACAATGAGCAGTTCTTC. Protein sequence: CASSLAVGHVYNEQFF.

Turning to this clone: A junction end diverges from the germline sequence, so it may reflect a read error. Different DNA sequences within this sample yield the same CDR3. The chain couples TRBV7-8 to TRBJ2-7; maybe TRBD1 (5 bases). Germline CDR1 is SGHVS and CDR2 is FQNEAQ. The CDR3 sequence is 16 residues long. CDR3 bases: TGTGCCAGTAGCTTAGTGTACAGGTCGAGGAATTACGAGCAGTACTTC. Residues: CASSLVYRSRNYEQYF.

The chain links TRBV7-7 to TRBJ2-7, with a weak D call TRBD1 (6 bases). Germline assignment: CDR1 SSHAT and CDR2 FNYEAQ (reference sequence). This CDR3 has 14 residues. V was clipped by 5 bases and J by 6 bases, with 17 bases between them. As DNA, the CDR3 is TGTGCCAGCAGCCCCGGACAGTCTTTGTTCGAGCAGTACTTC. It is translated as CASSPGQSLFEQYF.

The sample holds one count of this clone. This chain uses TRBV4-3 with TRBJ1-2; D is perhaps TRBD1 (6 bases). This CDR3 comprises 16 residues. Germline loops: CDR1 LGHNA, CDR2 YSLEER. Trimming left V 1 base short and J 2 bases short, with 14 bases between. In DNA, the CDR3 is TGCGCCAGCAGCCAAGTGGTACAGGGTAGGAACTATGGCTACACCTTC. Translating it yields CASSQVVQGRNYGYTF.

This chain links TRBV15 with TRBJ1-3; weak D call: TRBD1 (5 bases). Germline loops: CDR1 LNHNV, CDR2 YYDKDF (reference sequence). The ends were cut back, 1 base at V and 4 bases at J, with 14 bases in the middle. The CDR3 consists of 16 residues. The CDR3 is CATSRAPTGVGNTIYF. The CDR3 DNA follows: TGTGCCACCAGCAGAGCCCCAACAGGAGTCGGAAACACCATATATTTT.

This clone was picked up one time. The chain recombines TRBV19 with TRBJ2-1, with TRBD2 matching 7 bases. This CDR3 has 15 amino acids. V dropped 1 base and J dropped 5; count of bases not matched to a gene: 5. The germline CDR1 and CDR2 sequences are LNHDA and SQIVND (reference sequence). CDR3 sequence: CASSIVSSGHNEQFF. CDR3 coding DNA: TGTGCCAGTAGTATAGTGTCTAGCGGACACAATGAGCAGTTCTTC.

J is TRBJ1-3 and V is TRBV28, with no clear D. V was shortened by 3 bases and J by 0 bases, with 9 bases between the two germline ends. Per the germline V gene, CDR1 is MDHEN and CDR2 is SYDVKM. The CDR3 sequence is 15 residues long. The CDR3 DNA follows: TGTGCCAGCAGTTTTTTACTAGGCTCTGGAAACACCATATATTTT. Translated, it gives CASSFLLGSGNTIYF.